Each of the 10 T cell receptor beta chains below was sequenced from the same sample in a study of T cell clonality in common variable immunodeficiency. The study, taken as a whole, reports: Fewer deletions and N-nucleotide insertions were reportedly seen in common variable immunodeficiency TCR beta sequences.

Measured with immunoSEQ multiplex PCR; TCRdb has only the in-frame clones, and not every one. Sampling found approximately 38,000 clones, none seen once. Antigens for these TCRs are unknown. What was sequenced was peripheral blood mononuclear cells. These TCRs come from a human donor with common variable immunodeficiency.

A few counts support this clone. The read halts 3 residues ahead of the CDR3 end, with the missing end drawn from the germline J gene. The rearrangement uses TRBV5-1 and TRBJ2-5; 8 bases are a match to TRBD2. The CDR3 consists of 13 residues. Trimming took 5 bases from V and 4 from J; bases not matched to a gene: 4. The germline CDR1 and CDR2 sequences are SGHRS and YFSETQ. CDR3 protein: CASRAGGGETQYF. Incomplete CDR3 DNA: TGCGCCAGCAGGGCGGGAGGTGGAGAGACC.

This clone was recorded many times. From the germline J gene comes the end of the CDR3, since the read stops 3 residues before it. The rearrangement uses TRBV5-1 and TRBJ1-1, with D perhaps TRBD1 (6 bases). The V end was cut by 6 bases, the J end by 0 bases, with 15 bases between. This CDR3 is 15 amino acids long. CDR1 and CDR2 from the germline V gene are SGHRS and YFSETQ. The CDR3 sequence is CASNGGAGVNTEAFF. CDR3 DNA (partial): TGCGCCAGCAATGGGGGGGCAGGGGTGAACACTGAA. Full variable domain (outside the CDR3, taken from reference TRBV5-1 and TRBJ1-1): KAGVTQTPRYLIKTRGQQVTLSCSPISGHRSVSWYQQTPGQGLQFLFEYFSETQRNKGNFPGRFSGRQFSNSRSEMNVSTLELGDSALYLCASNGGAGVNTEAFFGQGTRLTVV.

A few counts support this clone. The read ends 3 residues before the CDR3 terminus; that terminus is restored from the germline J gene. The V gene is TRBV6-1, the J gene TRBJ1-6; D gene ambiguous. The CDR3 sequence is 14 residues long. The germline CDR1 and CDR2 sequences are MNHNS and SASEGT. Between the trimmed V and J ends, which lost 3 bases and 9 bases, there was a span of 12 bases. The sequenced CDR3 bases are TGTGCCAGCAGTGATTCCCTTTTCGGTTCACCC. Protein: CASSDSLFGSP. The entire CDR3 sequence reads CASSDSLFGSPLHF.

This clone turned up a few times. The sequence runs out 3 residues before the end of the CDR3; the remainder is reconstructed from the germline J gene. The chain couples TRBV7-2 to TRBJ2-5, with D perhaps being TRBD1 or TRBD2 (5 bases each). Trimming stripped 1 base from V and 4 bases from J, with 10 bases between. In germline, CDR1 is SGHTA, CDR2 FQGNSA. The CDR3 totals 14 residues. The CDR3 DNA, read in part, is TGTGCCAGCAGCTTAGGAGGGGCGTTAGAGACC. Its translation: CASSLGGALET. The entire CDR3 sequence reads CASSLGGALETQYF.

This clone was seen many times. The CDR3 end is not reached by the read, which stops 3 residues before it; the germline J gene fills it in. The chain recombines TRBV20-1 with TRBJ1-2, with 8 nucleotides matching TRBD1. Germline V gene data show CDR1 as DFQATT and CDR2 as SNEGSKA (reference sequence). The CDR3 totals 13 residues. The CDR3 loop reads CSAKLTGVGGYTF. Incomplete CDR3 DNA: TGCAGTGCCAAATTGACAGGGGTGGGAGGC.

The sample holds many counts of this clone. CDR3: CASSLNRVQETQYF. The sequenced part of the CDR3 DNA is TGTGCCAGCAGTCTTAACAGGGTCCAAGAGACC. The chain links TRBV2 to TRBJ2-5; D might be TRBD1 (6 bases). With the read ending 3 residues before the CDR3 end, the germline J gene is used to fill in that end. V dropped 5 bases and J dropped 1 base, with 11 bases sitting between them. CDR1 and CDR2 from the germline V gene are SNHLY and FYNNEI. The CDR3 loop spans 14 amino acids.

This clone was found a few times. The read is 3 residues too short to cover the CDR3 end, so that end is filled in from the germline J gene. J is TRBJ2-7 and V is TRBV7-9; 7 bases are a match to TRBD1. J was trimmed by 2 bases and V by 5 bases; bases with no gene match: 9. Per the germline V gene, CDR1 is SEHNR and CDR2 is FQNEAQ (reference sequence). The CDR3 sequence is 15 residues long. CDR3 DNA (partial): TGTGCCAGCAGCCGCCCGACAGGGATAACCTACGAG. Translating it yields CASSRPTGITYE. The full CDR3 sequence reads CASSRPTGITYEQYF.

Points on this clone: The sequenced fragment ends 3 residues before the CDR3 boundary, so the rest is inferred from the germline J gene. The rearrangement joins TRBV7-8 to TRBJ1-4; TRBD1 aligns across 7 bases. Trimming cost V 2 bases and J 8 bases; bases outside gene matches: 8. This CDR3 is built from 15 residues. Germline lookup yields CDR1 SGHVS and CDR2 FQNEAQ. Here the CDR3 reads CASSLQTGRREKLFF. The part of the CDR3 DNA that was read is TGTGCCAGCAGCTTACAGACAGGGAGGAGGGAAAAA.

In its sample, this clone was seen a few times. CDR3 sequence reads: CASSIGTGYQETQYF. The sequenced part of the CDR3 DNA is TGTGCCAGTAGTATTGGGACAGGGTATCAAGAGACC. The chain uses TRBV19 and TRBJ2-5; 9 bases map to TRBD1. From the germline J gene comes the end of the CDR3, since the read stops 3 residues before it. Germline CDR1 is LNHDA and CDR2 is SQIVND (reference sequence). V lost 3 bases, J lost 2 bases, and 4 bases stayed unmatched. This CDR3 contains 15 residues.

This clone was seen at least ten times. The read stops 3 residues short of the end of the CDR3; the missing end is completed from the germline J gene. This rearrangement joins TRBV4-1 to TRBJ2-5; D unclear. This CDR3 is 14 amino acids long. Germline V gene lookup returns CDR1 MGHRA and CDR2 YSYEKL. V was shortened by 3 bases and J by 5 bases, with 13 bases between the two germline ends. Partial CDR3 DNA: TGCGCCAGCAGCCAGTTAAGGGCCGTGGAGACC. Translating it yields CASSQLRAVET. The entire CDR3 sequence reads CASSQLRAVETQYF.